This T cell receptor (beta chain) came from a study of a mutant IDH1 vaccine in newly diagnosed glioma. V was pared by 1 base and J by 0 bases, with 16 bases between. Germline V gene lookup returns CDR1 MGHRA and CDR2 YSYEKL. The length of the CDR3 is 18 residues. Comment on this clone: The antigen is unknown.

Time point here: week 47, end of study. In the vaccine, a single dose held 300 ug of the mutant IDH1 20-mer peptide, along with topical imiquimod. Produced via immunoSEQ multiplex PCR; TCRdb's table is partial and in-frame only. The top ten clones hold around 4.1% of a sample with 60,000 to 65,000 clones, roughly four fifths of them seen once. The V gene is TRBV4-1, the J gene TRBJ1-5, with D perhaps matching TRBD1 (6 bases). This receptor was obtained from a young man with glioma. This specimen consisted of PBMCs, obtained from a glioma patient whose treatment included an IDH1 peptide vaccine. CDR3 sequence (DNA): TGCGCCAGCAGCCAAGGTAGGGCGGGGGCATATAGCAATCAGCCCCAGCATTTT. Protein: CASSQGRAGAYSNQPQHF.